This TCR beta chain was found in a study of graft-versus-host responses after intestinal transplantation. Study-wide context: Recipients were all induced with anti-thymocyte globulin, then given tacrolimus and steroids for around three years.

Regarding the study as a whole: Recipient marrow showed GvH clones, some seen first in ileum or blood.

Measured with immunoSEQ multiplex PCR; TCRdb has only the in-frame clones, and not every one. This table holds about 24,000 clones, 75% to 90% found once. As regards this clone: Its antigen remains unidentified.

Sequenced material: PBMCs, taken 463 days after intestinal transplant. The clonotype originates from a human patient who received an intestinal transplant, so some T cells may come from the graft donor.

The CDR3 DNA reads as TGCGCCAGCAGCCAAGGACGGATTATGAGCTCTGGGGCCAACGTCCTGACTTTC. Residues: CASSQGRIMSSGANVLTF. The chain carries TRBV4-1 and TRBJ2-6; D uncertain. Between the trimmed V and J ends, which lost 1 base and 0 bases, there was a span of 13 bases. Germline V gene lookup returns CDR1 MGHRA and CDR2 YSYEKL. The length of the CDR3 is 18 residues.